These 17 T cell receptor beta chains were all obtained from the same sample, sequenced in a study of OX40 agonist ivuxolimab in advanced cancers. Profiling relied on immunoSEQ multiplex PCR, and the TCRdb table lists in-frame clones only, not all of them. The sample includes about 100,000 clones, 70% to 90% of them seen just once. This specimen consisted of CD4+ or CD8+ T cells sorted from blood, obtained in a trial of the OX40 agonist ivuxolimab. The source is an adult with an advanced solid tumor such as melanoma, head and neck, liver or kidney cancer.

V gene TRBV9 combines with J gene TRBJ2-5; D is undetermined. The V gene lost 4 bases and the J gene lost 5 bases, with 12 bases spanning the gap. This CDR3 comprises 13 residues. From germline, CDR1 is SGDLS and CDR2 YYNGEE. CDR3 in amino acids: CASSRGSAETQYF. CDR3 DNA: TGTGCCAGCAGCCGTGGGTCAGCCGAGACCCAGTACTTC.

This chain joins TRBV6-5 and TRBJ1-6, with D perhaps matching TRBD1 (6 bases). The CDR3 has 14 amino acids. Germline-derived CDR1 and CDR2 are MNHEY and SVGAGI. V shed 7 bases and J shed 7 bases, with 14 bases lying between them. In DNA, the CDR3 is TGTGCCAGCAAGACAGGACTCACCAATTCACCCCTCCACTTT. As protein: CASKTGLTNSPLHF.

The V gene is TRBV10-2, the J gene TRBJ1-2; no definite D call. This CDR3 region has 16 residues. The V and J ends lost 6 bases and 1 base respectively, with 18 bases between them. Per germline, CDR1 WSHSY and CDR2 SAAADI. The CDR3 bases are TGCGCCAGCAGATCAATACCGCCGGACGTTAACTATGGCTACACCTTC. Translated: CASRSIPPDVNYGYTF.

A single count supports this clone. J is TRBJ2-6 and V is TRBV27; D remains unclear. V lost 0 bases and J lost 0, with 9 bases in between. The germline CDR1 and CDR2 sequences are MNHEY and SMNVEV (reference sequence). CDR3 size: 17 residues. The CDR3 spells CASSLSDFNSGANVLTF. DNA for the CDR3: TGTGCCAGCAGTTTATCGGATTTCAACTCTGGGGCCAACGTCCTGACTTTC.

The gene calls are TRBV5-1 and TRBJ2-1, with a possible D match to TRBD1 (6 bases). CDR1 and CDR2 (germline): SGHRS, YFSETQ. The V end lost 2 bases, the J end lost 3 bases, and 9 bases lay between the germline ends. This CDR3 is 14 amino acids long. The CDR3 sequence is CASSFLDSYNEQFF. The CDR3 DNA reads TGCGCCAGCAGCTTTTTGGACAGCTACAATGAGCAGTTCTTC.

This clone showed up just once. This chain uses TRBV5-1 with TRBJ2-3; D might be TRBD2 (6 bases). Trimming left V 4 bases short and J 0 bases short, with 15 bases between. The germline gives CDR1 SGHRS, CDR2 YFSETQ. The CDR3 is 16 amino acids. The CDR3 loop is CASSQKTGVSTDTQYF. For the CDR3, the DNA is TGCGCCAGCAGCCAGAAGACGGGGGTTAGCACAGATACGCAGTATTTT.

V and J are TRBV5-1 and TRBJ2-7, with D uncertain. Germline CDR1 is SGHRS and CDR2 is YFSETQ. This CDR3 region has 15 residues. Trimming cost V 1 base and J 2 bases, with 13 bases left between them. The CDR3: CASSLHMANTYEQYF. The CDR3 nucleotides are TGCGCCAGCAGCTTGCACATGGCGAACACCTACGAGCAGTACTTC.

Only a few counts were recorded for this clone. This same CDR3 is encoded by further DNA sequences in the sample. This chain uses TRBV5-1 with TRBJ2-5, with D unresolved. There are 11 residues in the CDR3. CDR1 SGHRS and CDR2 YFSETQ come from the germline V gene. V was pared by 0 bases and J by 3 bases, with 0 bases between. The CDR3 nucleotides read TGCGCCAGCAGCTTGGAAGAGACCCAGTACTTC. It translates to CASSLEETQYF.

CDR3 DNA sequence: TGTGCCACCAGCTTCCTAGGGGCGTACACTGAAGCTTTCTTT. Its protein is CATSFLGAYTEAFF. The chain carries TRBV15 and TRBJ1-1, with D perhaps matching TRBD1 (5 bases). The CDR3 runs 14 residues. The ends were cut back, 5 bases at V and 3 bases at J, with 13 bases in the middle. CDR1 and CDR2 from the germline V gene are LNHNV and YYDKDF (reference sequence).

The gene calls are TRBV7-9 and TRBJ2-7; no definite D call. From germline, CDR1 is SEHNR and CDR2 FQNEAQ (reference sequence). V lost 1 base and J 2 bases, leaving 6 bases between the germline ends. This CDR3 is 13 amino acids long. The CDR3 is CASSLDRAYEQYF. CDR3 sequence (DNA): TGTGCCAGCAGCTTAGATCGCGCCTACGAGCAGTACTTC.

The rearrangement uses TRBV29-1 and TRBJ1-2; D might be TRBD1 (6 bases). This CDR3 contains 12 residues. V was trimmed by 3 bases and J by 5 bases, leaving 10 bases between them. Germline assignment: CDR1 SQVTM and CDR2 ANQGSEA. The CDR3 bases are TGCAGCGTTGAGGACAGACGGTATGGCTACACCTTC. It yields the protein CSVEDRRYGYTF.

The J gene is TRBJ1-2, the V gene TRBV27; D is unresolved. The CDR3 runs to 18 residues. V gave up 5 bases and J gave up 0 bases, with 22 bases separating them. Germline CDR1 is MNHEY and CDR2 is SMNVEV (reference sequence). The CDR3 DNA sequence: TGTGCCAGCAGTCAAATAAACCTCCAAAGGAGAGCTAACTATGGCTACACCTTC. Its protein product is CASSQINLQRRANYGYTF.

This chain links TRBV5-1 with TRBJ2-1; no clear D. The CDR3 sequence is 13 residues long. The germline V and J ends were trimmed by 4 bases and 7 bases, with 12 bases remaining between them. Per the germline V gene, CDR1 is SGHRS and CDR2 is YFSETQ. The CDR3, as DNA: TGCGCCAGCAGCCAGACACCGGCTAATGAGCAGTTCTTC. Translated: CASSQTPANEQFF. Full variable domain (missing parts from reference TRBV5-1 and TRBJ2-1): KAGVTQTPRYLIKTRGQQVTLSCSPISGHRSVSWYQQTPGQGLQFLFEYFSETQRNKGNFPGRFSGRQFSNSRSEMNVSTLELGDSALYLCASSQTPANEQFFGPGTRLTVL.

This sequence joins TRBV30 and TRBJ1-4, with D uncertain. The germline V gene has CDR1 GTSNPN and CDR2 SVGIG (reference sequence). Trimming shortened V by 0 bases and J by 3 bases, and 17 bases separated the two germline ends. CDR3 size: 17 residues. CDR3 sequence reads: CAWSVQHAQTSNEKLFF. Written as DNA, the CDR3 is TGTGCCTGGAGTGTACAACACGCGCAGACCTCTAATGAAAAACTGTTTTTT.

This rearrangement joins TRBV5-1 to TRBJ2-3; D ambiguous. V was cut by 0 bases and J by 2 bases, with 7 bases left in between. CDR3 size: 14 residues. Germline loops: CDR1 SGHRS, CDR2 YFSETQ. CDR3 DNA sequence: TGCGCCAGCAGCTTGGTATGGCCCACAGATACGCAGTATTTT. It specifies CASSLVWPTDTQYF. Full variable domain (outside the CDR3, taken from reference TRBV5-1 and TRBJ2-3): KAGVTQTPRYLIKTRGQQVTLSCSPISGHRSVSWYQQTPGQGLQFLFEYFSETQRNKGNFPGRFSGRQFSNSRSEMNVSTLELGDSALYLCASSLVWPTDTQYFGPGTRLTVL.

The chain couples TRBV28 to TRBJ1-2; TRBD1 is a possible D gene (6 bases). The germline V gene encodes CDR1 MDHEN and CDR2 SYDVKM. V lost 2 bases and J 6 bases, leaving 13 bases between the germline ends. The CDR3 has 14 residues. The CDR3 here is CASSLGRTAHGYTF. CDR3 coding DNA: TGTGCCAGCAGTTTAGGAAGGACAGCCCATGGCTACACCTTC.

This chain joins TRBV30 and TRBJ2-1; D may be TRBD2 (5 bases). The V and J ends lost 6 bases and 1 base respectively, with 13 bases between them. Germline-derived CDR1 and CDR2 are GTSNPN and SVGIG (reference sequence). CDR3 length: 14 residues. The CDR3 nucleotides are TGTGCCTGCAGCGCGGAGGCGTCCTACAATGAGCAGTTCTTC. This sequence encodes CACSAEASYNEQFF.